This T cell receptor beta chain was profiled in a study of T cell responses to AZD1222 COVID-19 vaccine. Study-level results: Females outnumbered males among donors, who were mostly white British; clonal diversity was possibly underestimated. An increase in Spike-specific TCR breadth and depth was observed after two AZD1222 doses.

V trimming: 7 bases; J trimming: 6 bases; junction bases outside the gene matches: 11. This CDR3 contains 15 residues. Germline V gives CDR1 LNHDA, CDR2 SQIVND (reference sequence). Assay used: immunoSEQ multiplex PCR; TCRdb lists only in-frame clones, some missing. The data show under 95,000 clones, with 70% to 90% seen just once and around 9.3% held by the top ten. Worth noting for this clone: Its antigen is unknown.

The chain couples TRBV19 to TRBJ1-5; TRBD1 matches 8 bases. The clonotype originates from an adult who received the AZD1222 COVID-19 vaccine. This sample comprised peripheral blood, obtained 28 days after the second AZD1222 dose. CDR3 bases: TGTGCCAGTAATAAATTGGGACAGGCGGGTCAGCCCCAGCATTTT. It encodes CASNKLGQAGQPQHF.